The present TCR beta chain was sequenced within a study of metastatic and nonmetastatic thyroid tumors. Study results and limitations: Across blood and tumor, TCR beta diversity in malignant thyroid tumors was reportedly significantly higher than in benign nodules.

Concerning this clone: No antigen is known for it.

The CDR3 covers 16 residues. V shed 5 bases and J 16 bases; nucleotides not matched to a gene: 22. Germline CDR1 and CDR2: SGHVS and FNYEAQ. All patients reached thyroid surgery having received no treatment beforehand. With MiXCR, TCRdb called clones anew from the PCR reads. The profile shows approximately 11,000 clones, about 26% of them singletons. The receptor was isolated from a male donor with papillary thyroid cancer or a benign thyroid nodule (not recorded which). Some clones in this sample may be carry-over from other donors' samples. This chain links TRBV7-6 with TRBJ2-2, with TRBD1 matching over 7 bases. Input material: tumor tissue. The CDR3 is CASSPRQGAWTGDPFF. The CDR3 DNA reads as TGTGCCAGCAGCCCCAGACAGGGTGCATGGACCGGGGATCCGTTTTTT.